The sample holds many counts of the clone carrying this TCR beta chain. The entry originates in a study of T-cell reconstitution after alpha-beta-depleted transplantation in children. This CDR3 spans 14 amino acids. Germline CDR1 reads SQVTM; CDR2 reads ANQGSEA. V lost 6 bases, J lost 4 bases, and 5 bases stayed unmatched. Preparation of the TCRbeta library involved a method that used unique molecular identifiers. TCRdb reprocessed the PCR reads with MiXCR, giving one entry per CDR3 protein. The sample holds about 100,000 distinct CDR3 sequences, about 6% seen once. The TCR sequence derives from a male patient aged 2 to 10 who had a stem cell transplant for acute lymphoblastic leukemia, so the T cells may come from the graft donor. The sample was PBMCs, mostly from graft donor cells, taken 360 days after TCRalphabeta/CD19-depleted stem cell transplant. This chain links TRBV29-1 with TRBJ2-5; the match to TRBD2 covers 13 bases. CDR3 in amino acids: CSVKTSGGPETQYF. CDR3 nucleotides: TGCAGCGTCAAGACTAGCGGGGGGCCAGAGACCCAGTACTTC.